This TCR beta chain was captured by sequencing in a study of technical replicates of blood from a handful of donors. The CDR3 has 15 amino acids. V was shortened by 2 bases and J by 5 bases, with 13 bases between the two germline ends. Germline V gives CDR1 SGDLS, CDR2 YYNGEE. TCRdb's copy holds only in-frame clones and misses some; the assay was immunoSEQ multiplex PCR. The sample holds 75,000 to 90,000 clones; around 93% are singletons and the top ten take more than 0.3%. This chain joins TRBV9 and TRBJ2-2; D possibly corresponds to TRBD2 (6 bases). The receptor was derived from a human donor in good health. Sequenced sample: T cells isolated from PBMCs. CDR3 in amino acids: CASSVGGTRTGELFF. CDR3 sequence (DNA): TGTGCCAGCAGCGTGGGCGGGACCCGGACCGGGGAGCTGTTTTTT.